Listed below are T cell receptor beta chains from one sample, sequenced in a study of T cell responses to AZD1222 COVID-19 vaccine. Repertoires were generated with immunoSEQ multiplex PCR, while TCRdb's copy carries only in-frame clones and drops some. The sample lists tens of thousands of clones; approximately 85% were seen once. The material sequenced was peripheral blood, taken 28 days after the second AZD1222 dose. These receptors were obtained from an adult who received the AZD1222 COVID-19 vaccine. Each CDR3 is given with its conserved first and last residue.

J: TRBJ2-5
V: TRBV19
CDR3: CASSMIGTTETQYF

J: TRBJ1-3
V: TRBV21-1
CDR3: CASSGTGAVAGNTIYF

J: TRBJ1-1
V: TRBV28
CDR3: CASSLSGPGRVITEAFF

J: TRBJ2-6
V: TRBV28
CDR3: CASSLYPGQSSGANVLTF

J: TRBJ1-3
V: TRBV6-6
CDR3: CASNGELVGNTIYF

J: TRBJ2-7
V: TRBV11-2
CDR3: CASSLAGEQYF

J: TRBJ1-2
V: TRBV2
CDR3: CAGRTANYGYTF

J: TRBJ1-1
V: TRBV6-5
CDR3: CASTPQGAAGAFF

J: TRBJ1-3
V: TRBV10-2
CDR3: CASSEATGRGNTIYF

J: TRBJ2-7
V: TRBV6-5
CDR3: CASSYQLGGEQYF

J: TRBJ1-2
V: TRBV19
CDR3: CASSDRVTYGYTF

J: TRBJ2-7
V: TRBV7-2
CDR3: CASSLTSGGSYEQYF

J: TRBJ2-1
V: TRBV3-1/TRBV3-2
CDR3: CASSQSGNEQFF

J: TRBJ2-5
V: TRBV3-1/TRBV3-2
CDR3: CASLNRGQRGETQYF

J: TRBJ2-2
V: TRBV6-4
CDR3: CASSGRTGWWAGELFF

J: TRBJ2-3
V: TRBV3-1/TRBV3-2
CDR3: CASSQNGGPADTQYF

J: TRBJ2-3
V: TRBV11-2
CDR3: CASSFLGPTDTQYF

J: TRBJ1-2
V: TRBV6-5
CDR3: CASITSWGGSYGYTF

J: TRBJ2-4
V: TRBV7-9
CDR3: CASSSGGGEDIQYF

J: TRBJ1-4
V: TRBV30
CDR3: CAWSGTEILKLFF